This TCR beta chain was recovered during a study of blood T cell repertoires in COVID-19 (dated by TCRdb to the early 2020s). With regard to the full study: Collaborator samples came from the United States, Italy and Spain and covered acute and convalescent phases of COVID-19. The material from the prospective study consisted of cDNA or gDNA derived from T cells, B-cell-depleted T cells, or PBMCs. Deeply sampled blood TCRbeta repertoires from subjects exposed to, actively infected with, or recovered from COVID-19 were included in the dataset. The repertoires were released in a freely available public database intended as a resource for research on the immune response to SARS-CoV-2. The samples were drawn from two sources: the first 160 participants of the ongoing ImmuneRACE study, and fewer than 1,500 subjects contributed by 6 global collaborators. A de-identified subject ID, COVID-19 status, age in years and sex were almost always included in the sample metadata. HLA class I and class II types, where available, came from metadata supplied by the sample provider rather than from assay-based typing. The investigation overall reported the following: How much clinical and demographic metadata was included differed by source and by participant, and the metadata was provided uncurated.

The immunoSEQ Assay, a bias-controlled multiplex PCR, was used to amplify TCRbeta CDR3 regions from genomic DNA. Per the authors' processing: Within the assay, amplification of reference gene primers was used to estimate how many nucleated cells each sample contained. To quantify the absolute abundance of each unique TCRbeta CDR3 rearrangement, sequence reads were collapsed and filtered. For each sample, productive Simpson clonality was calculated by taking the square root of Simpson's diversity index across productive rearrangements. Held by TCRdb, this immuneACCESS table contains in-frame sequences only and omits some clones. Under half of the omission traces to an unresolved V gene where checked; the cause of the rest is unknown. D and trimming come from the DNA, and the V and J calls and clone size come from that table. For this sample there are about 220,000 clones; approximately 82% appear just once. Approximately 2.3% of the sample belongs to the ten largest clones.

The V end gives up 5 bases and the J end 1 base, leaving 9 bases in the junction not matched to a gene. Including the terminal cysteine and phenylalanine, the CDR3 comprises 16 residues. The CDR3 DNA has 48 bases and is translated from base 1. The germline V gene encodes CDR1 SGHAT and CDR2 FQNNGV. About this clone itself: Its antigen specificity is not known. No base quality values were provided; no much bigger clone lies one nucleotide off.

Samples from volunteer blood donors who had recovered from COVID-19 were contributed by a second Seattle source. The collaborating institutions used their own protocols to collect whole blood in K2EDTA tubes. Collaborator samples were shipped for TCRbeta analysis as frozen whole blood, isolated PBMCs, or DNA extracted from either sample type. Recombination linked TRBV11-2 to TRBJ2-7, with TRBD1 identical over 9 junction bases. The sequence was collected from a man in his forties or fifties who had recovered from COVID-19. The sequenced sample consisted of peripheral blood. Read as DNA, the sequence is TGTGCCAGCAGCCCCACCGGGACAGGGAATTCCTACGAGCAGTACTTC. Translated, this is CASSPTGTGNSYEQYF.